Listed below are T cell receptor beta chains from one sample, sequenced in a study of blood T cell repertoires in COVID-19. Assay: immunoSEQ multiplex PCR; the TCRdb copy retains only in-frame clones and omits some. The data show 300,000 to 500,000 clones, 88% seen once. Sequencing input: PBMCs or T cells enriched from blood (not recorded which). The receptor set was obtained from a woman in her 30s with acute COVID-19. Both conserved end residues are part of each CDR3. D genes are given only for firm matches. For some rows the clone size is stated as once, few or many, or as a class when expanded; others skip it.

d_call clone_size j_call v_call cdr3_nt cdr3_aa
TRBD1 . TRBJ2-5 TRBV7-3 TGTGCCAGCAGCTTTGCAGGGGGCGGGACCCAGTACTTC CASSFAGGGTQYF
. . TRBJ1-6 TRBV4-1 TGCGCCAGCAGCCAGGGTGACCGGGGTTCACCCCTCCACTTT CASSQGDRGSPLHF
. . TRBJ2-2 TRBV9 TGTGCCAGCAGCCCCCAGGGATCCGGGGAGCTGTTTTTT CASSPQGSGELFF
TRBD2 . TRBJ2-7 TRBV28 TGTGCCAGCAGTGACGGGACTAGCGGAATCTACGAGCAGTACTTC CASSDGTSGIYEQYF
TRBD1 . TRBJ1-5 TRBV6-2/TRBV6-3 TGTGCCAGCAGCCGATACAGGGGAGCCCAGCCCCAGCATTTT CASSRYRGAQPQHF
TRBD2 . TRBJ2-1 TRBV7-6 TGTGCCAGCAGCCGACTAGCGGGGGGTCGAAACAATGAGCAGTTCTTC CASSRLAGGRNNEQFF
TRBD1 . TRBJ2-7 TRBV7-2 TGTGCCAGCAGCCTCGGACAGGGAATTATACTACGAGAGCAGTACTTC CASSLGQGIILREQYF
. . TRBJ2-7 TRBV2 TGTGCCAGCAGTGAAGCGCTTGGCGGCGAGCAGTACTTC CASSEALGGEQYF
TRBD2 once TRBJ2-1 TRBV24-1 TGTGCCACCAGTGCCTCCCCGGTAGCGGGGGCCTCTTTGGAGCAGTTCTTC CATSASPVAGASLEQFF
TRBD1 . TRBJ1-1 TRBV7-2 TGTGCCAGCAGCTTGAGACAGGGGGCTAGGGAAGCTTTCTTT CASSLRQGAREAFF
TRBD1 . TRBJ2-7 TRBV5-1 TGCGCCAGCAGCTTGGGCACAGGGGGCCTCTACGAGCAGTACTTC CASSLGTGGLYEQYF
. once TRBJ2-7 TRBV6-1 TGTGCCAGCAGTGAAGAGGGGCCCTACGAGCAGTACTTC CASSEEGPYEQYF
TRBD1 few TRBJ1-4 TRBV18 TGTGCCAGCTCACCGACAGGGGGGAGTGAAAAACTGTTTTTT CASSPTGGSEKLFF
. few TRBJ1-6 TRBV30 TGTGCCTGGAGTGTAATTGGGAGTGTTTGGAATTCACCCCTCCACTTT CAWSVIGSVWNSPLHF
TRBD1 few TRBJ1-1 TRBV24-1 TGTGCCACCAGTCCATCCCGGGACAGGGCTGAAGCTTTCTTT CATSPSRDRAEAFF
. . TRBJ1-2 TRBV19 TGTGCCAGTAGTATGAAGGGGAACAGGGCTCACTATGGCTACACCTTC CASSMKGNRAHYGYTF
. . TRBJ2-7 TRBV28 TGTGCCAGCAGGGGAACAGCGGCCTACGAGCAGTACTTC CASRGTAAYEQYF
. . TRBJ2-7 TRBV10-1 TGCGCCAGCAGTGAGAACCCGGGATACGAGCAGTACTTC CASSENPGYEQYF
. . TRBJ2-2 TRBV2 TGTGCCAGCAGTGAAGTATTCCAGGGTAGGGAGCTGTTTTTT CASSEVFQGRELFF
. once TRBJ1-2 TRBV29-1 TGCAGCGTTGAAGGGGGCTCCTATGGCTACACCTTC CSVEGGSYGYTF